This paragraph reports one T cell receptor beta chain. This clone was seen only a few times. Its antigen is currently not known. No per-base quality is available; no much larger clone lies one base away. Patients with a history of autoimmune disease or receiving systemic immunosuppression were excluded from the trial. In every dose cohort, peripheral blood was drawn for TCR sequencing at baseline, cycle 4 day 1, and cycle 7 day 1. Samples came from an open-label, multicenter, first-in-human phase I dose-escalation trial of ivuxolimab. The trial enrolled adults with locally advanced or metastatic head and neck squamous cell, hepatocellular, melanoma or renal cell carcinoma. Before TCR sequencing, CD4+ and CD8+ T cells were separately sorted from peripheral blood. This sample is drawn from a study of OX40 agonist ivuxolimab in advanced cancers. Regarding the complete study: The costimulatory receptor OX40 (CD134) was targeted by ivuxolimab, a fully human IgG2 agonistic monoclonal antibody. Intravenous ivuxolimab was administered to patients every 2 weeks at six dose levels: 0.01, 0.1, 0.3, 1.5, 3 and 10 mg/kg. Among the roughly 50 dose-escalation patients, about 20 had hepatocellular carcinoma, approximately 15 melanoma, 9 renal cell carcinoma and 9 head and neck cancer. The dose-escalation cohort was roughly 83% male with a mean age of around 62 years, ranging from roughly 23 to 79. Prior anti-PD-1, anti-PD-L1 or anti-CTLA-4 therapy was permitted, and checkpoint inhibitors had been received by roughly 40% of dose-escalation patients. Partial responses occurred in three dose-escalation patients, of whom one had hepatocellular carcinoma and two had cutaneous melanoma. The point of sequencing TCRbeta in the periphery was to test whether ivuxolimab changed TCR sequence diversity and drove clonal T-cell expansion. The monotherapy dose-escalation portion (N ≈ 57 patients) of the phase I ivuxolimab trial is reported in the paper.

The CDR3 has 15 amino acids, counting the end cysteine and phenylalanine. Kept here is only the CDR3 DNA, which spans 45 bases and is read in frame from base 1. CDR1 and CDR2 are read off the germline V gene (reference sequence) as SEHNR and FQNEAQ. V lost 5 bases and J lost 3 bases; the stretch between them is 13 bases long. Paper-wide results and their limitations: At doses of 0.1 to 3.0 mg/kg, clonal expansion of both CD4+ and CD8+ blood T cells was observed from baseline to week 6. In the 0.1-3.0 mg/kg groups, partial responders had among the lowest normalized peripheral clonal expansion, particularly in CD8+ T cells. The antigen specificity of the peripheral T cells that underwent clonal expansion was not determined. Low levels of normalized T-cell clonal expansion were also seen in some patients who did not respond. After ivuxolimab, CD8+ T cells had more expanded clones than CD4+ T cells on average.

To sequence the TCRbeta CDR3 region, genomic DNA was isolated from the sorted cells. The immunoSEQ Assay was used for sequencing of TCRbeta CDR3 regions. Entries here come from immuneACCESS through TCRdb and include only in-frame sequences with V and J called. Some clones fail to appear in such tables; in the studies checked, an unresolved V gene covers under half of the shortfall, and the cause of the remainder is unknown. The sample table contains roughly 49,000 clones; only one count was recorded for roughly four fifths of them. 1.5% to 2% of the sample belongs to the ten largest clones. The sample consisted of CD4+ or CD8+ T cells sorted from blood, taken in a trial of the OX40 agonist ivuxolimab. This TCR was recovered from an adult with an advanced solid tumor such as melanoma, head and neck, liver or kidney cancer. The rearrangement combines TRBV7-9 with TRBJ1-4; no confident D gene assignment can be made. The nucleotide sequence reads as follows: TGTGCCAGCAGCCCCGAGCGGGCTGCTAATGAAAAACTGTTTTTT. Its coded protein is CASSPERAANEKLFF.